A few counts support the clone carrying this T cell receptor beta chain. Antigen specificity is unknown. The CDR3 covers 15 residues. Germline V gene lookup returns CDR1 SGHKS and CDR2 YYEKEE (reference sequence). Trimming cost V 1 base and J 6 bases, with 14 bases left between them. The data stem from a study of cytomegalovirus exposure and HLA in healthy donors. Study-wide results and limits: A later analysis reportedly identified an Asian-associated ancestry cluster as carrying fewer N-insertions than the 666-donor mean. HLA alleles were associated with 16,000 or so TCR beta sequences in a later analysis at 0.05 false discovery rate.

The PCR made use of 60 Vbeta and 13 Jbeta primers. Repertoires were generated with immunoSEQ multiplex PCR, while TCRdb's copy carries only in-frame clones and drops some. Of 85,000 to 130,000 clones in the sample, over 70% were seen once. The sequencing sample was made of PBMCs. This sequence joins TRBV5-5 and TRBJ2-1; tentatively, D is TRBD2 (5 bases). This clonotype was obtained from a female donor in good health and CMV-seronegative. The CDR3 sequence is CASSLQDSSSNEQFF. The CDR3 coding sequence is TGTGCCAGCAGCTTGCAGGACTCTAGCAGCAATGAGCAGTTCTTC.